This T cell receptor beta chain was identified in a study of neoadjuvant anti-PD-1 for oral cavity cancer. General study findings and limits: PBMC Gini-index clonality exceeded responders' in non-responders post-nivolumab.

Time point of the sample: after neoadjuvant nivolumab, at surgical resection. Cohort: HPV-negative, locally advanced oral cavity squamous cell carcinoma patients. Assay used: immunoSEQ multiplex PCR; TCRdb lists only in-frame clones, some missing. The sample has approximately 9,600 clones; roughly 66% are singletons. Remarks on this clone: The antigen is unknown.

The germline V gene has CDR1 WSHSY and CDR2 SAAADI. Trimming removed 1 base from V and 4 bases from J, with 7 bases in between. This CDR3 region has 13 residues. The chain joins TRBV10-2 to TRBJ1-1; no definite D call. The TCR comes from a person aged 40 to 85 with oral cavity squamous cell carcinoma. The source was PBMCs, collected after nivolumab (anti-PD-1) treatment. CDR3 region: CASSELAVTEAFF. DNA for the CDR3: TGCGCCAGCAGTGAGTTGGCGGTCACTGAAGCTTTCTTT.